What follows describes a single TCR beta chain. The sample belongs to a study of blood T cell repertoires in COVID-19. Profiling relied on immunoSEQ multiplex PCR, and the TCRdb table lists in-frame clones only, not all of them. This repertoire shows over 150,000 clones, just over 85% found once; its top ten account for about 7.3%. Sequenced material: peripheral blood. This receptor was obtained from a man aged 45-60 years with active or convalescent COVID-19.

The DNA for the CDR3 is TGTGCCAGCAGCCACCTGGGGGGGACTCAAGAGACCCAGTACTTC. Translated, it gives CASSHLGGTQETQYF. The V and J genes are TRBV9 and TRBJ2-5, with 7 bases fitting TRBD2. The J segment lost 2 bases and the V segment lost 4 bases, leaving 8 bases of the junction unmatched. This CDR3 is built from 15 residues. Germline-derived CDR1 and CDR2 are SGDLS and YYNGEE.